These 2 T cell receptor beta chains were sequenced from one sample in a study of response to subunit inactivated influenza vaccine. TCRdb re-analysed the RT-PCR reads in MiXCR, keeping a single row per CDR3 protein. The sample contains roughly 150,000 distinct CDR3 sequences, 9.5% to 13% of which appear only once. The sample was non-naive T cells sorted from PBMCs, taken more than 35 days after vaccination. These receptors were collected from a man in his forties or fifties who received an inactivated influenza vaccine.

This CDR3 is CASSPGFRRDEQYF. For the CDR3, the DNA is TGTGCCAGCAGCCCCGGGTTTCGACGTGACGAGCAGTACTTC. The genes are TRBV7-9 and TRBJ2-7, with unresolved D. The CDR3 runs to 14 residues. V lost 5 bases to trimming and J lost 5 bases, with 16 bases between them. Looked up from germline, CDR1 is SEHNR and CDR2 is FQNEAQ (reference sequence).

This clonotype was observed many times. The chain has TRBV20-1 and TRBJ2-7; 9 bases line up with TRBD1. There are 15 residues in the CDR3. Germline V gene sequence: CDR1 DFQATT, CDR2 SNEGSKA (reference sequence). V was clipped by 2 bases and J by 1 base; unmatched bases: 6. The CDR3 reads CSARPFDRGSYEQYF. The DNA of the CDR3 is TGCAGTGCTAGACCTTTTGACAGGGGGTCCTACGAGCAGTACTTC.